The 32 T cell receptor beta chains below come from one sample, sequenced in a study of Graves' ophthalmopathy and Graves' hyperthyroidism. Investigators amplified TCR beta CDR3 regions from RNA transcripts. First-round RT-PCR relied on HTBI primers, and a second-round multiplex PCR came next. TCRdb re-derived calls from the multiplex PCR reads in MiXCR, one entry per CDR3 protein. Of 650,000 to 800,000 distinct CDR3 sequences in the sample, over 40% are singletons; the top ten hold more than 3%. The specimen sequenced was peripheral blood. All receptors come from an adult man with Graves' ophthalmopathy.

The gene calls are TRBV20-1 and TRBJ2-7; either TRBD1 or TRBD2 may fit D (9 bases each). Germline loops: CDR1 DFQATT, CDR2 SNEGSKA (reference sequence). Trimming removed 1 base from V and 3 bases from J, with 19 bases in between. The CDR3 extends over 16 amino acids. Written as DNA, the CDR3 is TGCAGTGCTAGAGGACTAGCGGACAGGGGTTACTACGAGCAGTACTTC. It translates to CSARGLADRGYYEQYF.

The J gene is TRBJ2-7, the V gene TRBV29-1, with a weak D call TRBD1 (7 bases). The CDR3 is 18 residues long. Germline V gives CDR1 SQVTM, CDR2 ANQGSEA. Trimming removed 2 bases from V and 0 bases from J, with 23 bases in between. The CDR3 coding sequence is TGCAGCGTTGAATCGGCGGTAGCAGGGGGGACCGACTCCTACGAGCAGTACTTC. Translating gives CSVESAVAGGTDSYEQYF.

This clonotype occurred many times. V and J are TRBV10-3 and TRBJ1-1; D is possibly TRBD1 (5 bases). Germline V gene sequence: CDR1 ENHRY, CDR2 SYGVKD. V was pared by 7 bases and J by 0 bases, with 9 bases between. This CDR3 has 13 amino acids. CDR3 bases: TGTGCCATCACTTTCAGGGTGAACACTGAAGCTTTCTTT. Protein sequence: CAITFRVNTEAFF.

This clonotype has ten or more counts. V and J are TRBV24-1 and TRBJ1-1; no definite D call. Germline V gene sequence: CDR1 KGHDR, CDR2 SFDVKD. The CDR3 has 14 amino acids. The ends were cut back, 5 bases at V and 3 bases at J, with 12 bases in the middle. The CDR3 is CATSVRIEDTEAFF. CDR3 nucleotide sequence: TGTGCCACCAGTGTCCGCATTGAAGACACTGAAGCTTTCTTT.

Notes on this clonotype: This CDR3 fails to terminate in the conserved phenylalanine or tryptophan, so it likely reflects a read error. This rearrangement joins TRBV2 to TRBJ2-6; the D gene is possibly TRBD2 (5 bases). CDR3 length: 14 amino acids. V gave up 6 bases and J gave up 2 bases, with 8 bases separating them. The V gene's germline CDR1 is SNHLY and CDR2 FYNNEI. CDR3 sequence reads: CASSAGTGANVLTS. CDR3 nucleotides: TGTGCCAGCAGCGCCGGGACTGGGGCCAACGTCCTGACTTCC.

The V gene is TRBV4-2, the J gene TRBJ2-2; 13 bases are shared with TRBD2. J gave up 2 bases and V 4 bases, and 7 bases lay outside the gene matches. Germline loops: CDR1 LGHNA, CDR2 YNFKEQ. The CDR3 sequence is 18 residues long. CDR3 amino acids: CASSPQGTSGINTGELFF. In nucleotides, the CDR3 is TGTGCCAGCAGCCCTCAGGGGACTAGCGGGATAAACACCGGGGAGCTGTTTTTT.

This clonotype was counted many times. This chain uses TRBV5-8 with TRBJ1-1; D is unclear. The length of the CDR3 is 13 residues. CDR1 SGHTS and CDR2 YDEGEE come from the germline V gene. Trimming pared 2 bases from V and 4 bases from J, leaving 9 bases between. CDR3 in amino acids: CASSFGPATEAFF. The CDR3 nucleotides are TGTGCCAGCAGCTTCGGTCCAGCCACTGAAGCTTTCTTT.

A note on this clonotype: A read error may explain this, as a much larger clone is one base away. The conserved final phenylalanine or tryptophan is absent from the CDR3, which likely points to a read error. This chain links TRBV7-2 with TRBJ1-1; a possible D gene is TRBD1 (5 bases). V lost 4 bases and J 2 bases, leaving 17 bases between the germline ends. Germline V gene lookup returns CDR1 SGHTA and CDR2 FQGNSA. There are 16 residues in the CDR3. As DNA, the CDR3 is TGTGCCAGCAGCTCCATCAGGGACGGGCTAAACACTGAAGCTTTCCTT. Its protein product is CASSSIRDGLNTEAFL.

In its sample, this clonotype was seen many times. DNA of the CDR3: TGTGCCAGCCCAGGGCGACAGGGATTGGAGACCCAGTACTTC. Protein sequence: CASPGRQGLETQYF. The chain combines TRBV2 with TRBJ2-5; 7 bases map to TRBD1. Losses at the gene ends were 8 bases for V and 5 bases for J; bases not matched to a gene: 11. Germline loops: CDR1 SNHLY, CDR2 FYNNEI. The CDR3 runs to 14 residues.

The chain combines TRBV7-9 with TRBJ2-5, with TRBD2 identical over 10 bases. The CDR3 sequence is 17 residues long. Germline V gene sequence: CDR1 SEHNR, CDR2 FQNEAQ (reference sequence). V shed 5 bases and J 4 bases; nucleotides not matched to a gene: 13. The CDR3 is CASSPGASGRPRETQYF. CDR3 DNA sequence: TGTGCCAGCAGCCCTGGGGCTAGCGGGAGACCCAGAGAGACCCAGTACTTC.

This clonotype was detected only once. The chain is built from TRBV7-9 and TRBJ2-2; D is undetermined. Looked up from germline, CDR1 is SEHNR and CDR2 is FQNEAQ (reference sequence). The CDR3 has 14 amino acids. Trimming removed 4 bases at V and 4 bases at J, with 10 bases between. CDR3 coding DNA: TGTGCCAGCAGCTACCTTCACTCCACCGGGGAGCTGTTTTTT. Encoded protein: CASSYLHSTGELFF.

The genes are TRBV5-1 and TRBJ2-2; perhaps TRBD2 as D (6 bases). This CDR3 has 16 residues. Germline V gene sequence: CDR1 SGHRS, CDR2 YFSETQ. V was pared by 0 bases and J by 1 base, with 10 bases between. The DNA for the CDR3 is TGCGCCAGCAGCTTGGCTGGCGGGGTGAACACCGGGGAGCTGTTTTTT. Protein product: CASSLAGGVNTGELFF.

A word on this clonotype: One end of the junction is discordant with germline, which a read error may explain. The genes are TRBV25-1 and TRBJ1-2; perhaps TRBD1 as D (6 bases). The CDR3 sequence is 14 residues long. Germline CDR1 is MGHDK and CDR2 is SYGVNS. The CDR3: CDSSEWGQNYDYTF. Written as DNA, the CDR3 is TGTGACAGCAGTGAATGGGGGCAGAACTATGACTACACCTTC.

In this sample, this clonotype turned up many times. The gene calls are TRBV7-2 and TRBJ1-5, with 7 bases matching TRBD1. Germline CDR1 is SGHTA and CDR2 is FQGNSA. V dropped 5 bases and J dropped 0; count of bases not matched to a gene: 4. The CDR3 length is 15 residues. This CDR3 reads CASSIQGYSNQPQHF. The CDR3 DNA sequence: TGTGCCAGCAGCATACAGGGGTATAGCAATCAGCCCCAGCATTTT.

The chain's CDR3 is CSYGWDLRLNTEAFF. The CDR3, as DNA: TGCAGTTACGGATGGGACTTACGACTGAACACTGAAGCTTTCTTT. V is TRBV29-1 and J is TRBJ1-1; D is possibly TRBD1 (5 bases). The CDR3 covers 15 residues. Germline CDR1 is SQVTM and CDR2 is ANQGSEA. The variable domain in full, with the rest retrieved from reference TRBV29-1 and TRBJ1-1, is SAVISQKPSRDICQRGTSLTIQCQVDSQVTMMFWYRQQPGQSLTLIATANQGSEATYESGFVIDKFPISRPNLTFSTLTVSNMSPEDSSIYLCSYGWDLRLNTEAFFGQGTRLTVV.

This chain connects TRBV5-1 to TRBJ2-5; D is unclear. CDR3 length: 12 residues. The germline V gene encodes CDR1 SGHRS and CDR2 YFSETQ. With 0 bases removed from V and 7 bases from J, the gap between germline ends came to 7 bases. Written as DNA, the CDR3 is TGCGCCAGCAGCTTGGCGTCGGTGACCCAGTACTTC. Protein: CASSLASVTQYF.

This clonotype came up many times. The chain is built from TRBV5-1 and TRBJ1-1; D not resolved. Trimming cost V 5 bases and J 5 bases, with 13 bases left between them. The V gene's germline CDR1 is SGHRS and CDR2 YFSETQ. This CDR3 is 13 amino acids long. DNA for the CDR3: TGCGCCAGCAGTCCTCATGAGCGGACTGAAGCTTTCTTT. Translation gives CASSPHERTEAFF.

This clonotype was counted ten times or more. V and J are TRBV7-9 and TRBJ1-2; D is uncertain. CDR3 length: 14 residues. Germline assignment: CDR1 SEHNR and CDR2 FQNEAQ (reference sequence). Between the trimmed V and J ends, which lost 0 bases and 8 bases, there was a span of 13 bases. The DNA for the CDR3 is TGTGCCAGCAGCTTAGCGCTGGGGATGGGGGGCTACACCTTC. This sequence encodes CASSLALGMGGYTF.

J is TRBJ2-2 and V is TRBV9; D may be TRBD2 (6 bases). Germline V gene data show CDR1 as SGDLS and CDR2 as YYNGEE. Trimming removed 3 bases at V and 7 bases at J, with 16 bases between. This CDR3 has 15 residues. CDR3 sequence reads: CASSAWGEFYGELFF. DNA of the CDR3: TGTGCCAGCAGCGCGTGGGGGGAATTCTACGGGGAGCTGTTTTTT.

The CDR3 here is CASSLLVGAGELFF. The CDR3 DNA reads TGTGCCAGCAGCTTATTGGTAGGGGCCGGGGAGCTGTTTTTT. V is TRBV11-2 and J is TRBJ2-2, with D perhaps matching TRBD1 (5 bases). Germline values: CDR1 SGHAT, CDR2 FQNNGV. V was cut by 2 bases and J by 6 bases, with 10 bases left in between. This CDR3 contains 14 residues.

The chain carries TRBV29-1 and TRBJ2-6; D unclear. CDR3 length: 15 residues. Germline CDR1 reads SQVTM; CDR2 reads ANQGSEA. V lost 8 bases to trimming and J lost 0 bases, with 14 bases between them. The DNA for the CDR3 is TGCAGCCAATCTCGTAGCCTCTCTGGGGCCAACGTCCTGACTTTC. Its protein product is CSQSRSLSGANVLTF. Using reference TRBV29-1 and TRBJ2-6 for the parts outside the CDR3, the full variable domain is SAVISQKPSRDICQRGTSLTIQCQVDSQVTMMFWYRQQPGQSLTLIATANQGSEATYESGFVIDKFPISRPNLTFSTLTVSNMSPEDSSIYLCSQSRSLSGANVLTFGAGSRLTVL.

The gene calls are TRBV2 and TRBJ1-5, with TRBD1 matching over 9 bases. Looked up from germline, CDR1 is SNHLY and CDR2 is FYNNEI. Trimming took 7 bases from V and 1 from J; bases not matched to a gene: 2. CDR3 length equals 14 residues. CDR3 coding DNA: TGTGCCAGCATGGACAGGGGAAGCAATCAGCCCCAGCATTTT. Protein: CASMDRGSNQPQHF.

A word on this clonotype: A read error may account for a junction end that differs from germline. The CDR3 loop reads CASSLFLREETQYF. As DNA, the CDR3 is TGTGCCAGCAGCTTATTTTTGCGGGAAGAGACCCAGTACTTC. V is TRBV5-1 and J is TRBJ2-5; possibly TRBD2 for D (5 bases). From germline, CDR1 is SGHRS and CDR2 YFSETQ. The CDR3 runs 14 residues.

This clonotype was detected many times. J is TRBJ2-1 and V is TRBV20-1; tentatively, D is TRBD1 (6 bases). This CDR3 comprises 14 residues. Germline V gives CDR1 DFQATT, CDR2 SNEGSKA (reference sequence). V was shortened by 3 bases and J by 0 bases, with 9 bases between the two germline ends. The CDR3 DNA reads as TGCAGTGCTAGCACAGGGAGCTCCTACAATGAGCAGTTCTTC. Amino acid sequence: CSASTGSSYNEQFF.

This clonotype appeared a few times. The CDR3 DNA reads as TGTGCCAGCAGTTTGGCCGGCCCGGGTGAAGCTTTCTTT. It yields the protein CASSLAGPGEAFF. The rearrangement joins TRBV7-9 to TRBJ1-1; unclear D gene. CDR1 and CDR2 (germline): SEHNR, FQNEAQ (reference sequence). This CDR3 spans 13 amino acids. Trimming removed 6 bases at V and 7 bases at J, with 15 bases between.

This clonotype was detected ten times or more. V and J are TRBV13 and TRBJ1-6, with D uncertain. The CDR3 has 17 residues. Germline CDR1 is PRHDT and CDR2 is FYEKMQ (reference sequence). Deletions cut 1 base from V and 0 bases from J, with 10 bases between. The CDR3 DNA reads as TGTGCCAGCAGCTTAGTATCCCGCGGCTCCTATAATTCACCCCTCCACTTT. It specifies CASSLVSRGSYNSPLHF.

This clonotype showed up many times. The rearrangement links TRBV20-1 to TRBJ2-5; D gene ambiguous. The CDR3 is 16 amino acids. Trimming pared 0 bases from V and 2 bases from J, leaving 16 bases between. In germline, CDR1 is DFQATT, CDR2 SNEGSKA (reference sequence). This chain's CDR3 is CSARDPGERLQETQYF. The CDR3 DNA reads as TGCAGTGCTAGAGATCCTGGCGAGCGATTACAAGAGACCCAGTACTTC.

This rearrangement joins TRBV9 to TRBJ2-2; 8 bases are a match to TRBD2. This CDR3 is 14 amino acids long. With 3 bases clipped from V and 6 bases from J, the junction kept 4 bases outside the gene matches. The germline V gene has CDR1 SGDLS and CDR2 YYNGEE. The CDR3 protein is CASSARTSPGELFF. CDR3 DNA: TGTGCCAGCAGCGCCAGGACTAGCCCCGGGGAGCTGTTTTTT.

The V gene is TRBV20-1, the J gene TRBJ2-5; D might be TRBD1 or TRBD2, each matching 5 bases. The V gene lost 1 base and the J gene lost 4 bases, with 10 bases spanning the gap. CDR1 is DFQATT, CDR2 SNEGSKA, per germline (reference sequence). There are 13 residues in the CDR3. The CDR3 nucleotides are TGCAGTGCTAGAGCTGGGGGAGTAGAGACCCAGTACTTC. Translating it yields CSARAGGVETQYF.

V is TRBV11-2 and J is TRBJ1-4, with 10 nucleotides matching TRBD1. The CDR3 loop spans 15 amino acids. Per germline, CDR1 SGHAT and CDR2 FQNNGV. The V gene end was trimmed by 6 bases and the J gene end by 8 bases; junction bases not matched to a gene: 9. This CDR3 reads CASSYSGTGAEKLFF. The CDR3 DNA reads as TGTGCCAGCAGTTACTCAGGGACAGGGGCCGAAAAACTGTTTTTT.

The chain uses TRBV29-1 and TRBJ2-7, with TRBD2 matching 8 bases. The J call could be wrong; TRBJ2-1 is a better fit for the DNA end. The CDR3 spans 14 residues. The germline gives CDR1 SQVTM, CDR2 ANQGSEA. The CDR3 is CSARGGGSYNEQFF. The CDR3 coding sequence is TGCAGCGCCAGAGGCGGGGGGTCCTACAATGAGCAGTTCTTC.

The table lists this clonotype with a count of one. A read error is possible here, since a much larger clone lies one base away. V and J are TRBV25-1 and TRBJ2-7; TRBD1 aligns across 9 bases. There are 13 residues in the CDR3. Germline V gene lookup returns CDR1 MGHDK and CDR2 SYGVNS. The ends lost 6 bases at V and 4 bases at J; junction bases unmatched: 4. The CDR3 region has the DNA TGTGCCAGCAGAGAACAGGGGGCTTACGAGCAGTACTTC. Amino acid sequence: CASREQGAYEQYF.